The 13 T cell receptor beta chains listed next were all sequenced from one sample in a study of T cell changes during pregnancy in multiple sclerosis. Repertoires were generated with immunoSEQ multiplex PCR, while TCRdb's copy carries only in-frame clones and drops some. The sample lists about 77,000 clones, roughly 90% occurring once. The sample consisted of peripheral blood, taken before pregnancy. The receptors shown here come from a female donor with multiple sclerosis, enrolled in a pregnancy study.

This clone appeared a single time. The chain links TRBV4-1 to TRBJ2-1; possible D gene TRBD2, 5 bases. Looked up from germline, CDR1 is MGHRA and CDR2 is YSYEKL. V was cut by 1 base and J by 15 bases, with 25 bases left in between. This CDR3 contains 16 residues. The DNA for the CDR3 is TGCGCCAGCAGCCAAGTATTCGCGGCCCGGGGAAACCTGAGGTTCTTC. Translating gives CASSQVFAARGNLRFF.

The rearrangement uses TRBV7-8 and TRBJ2-1; D might be TRBD2 (6 bases). V was trimmed by 2 bases and J by 13 bases, leaving 24 bases between them. The CDR3 is 16 amino acids. Germline V CDR1 and CDR2: SGHVS, FQNEAQ. The CDR3 is CASSLYPSGDSNPQFF. The CDR3 DNA sequence: TGTGCCAGCAGCTTATATCCCTCGGGGGACTCCAACCCACAGTTCTTC.

This clone has a single count. The chain has TRBV7-8 and TRBJ2-5; 10 bases line up with TRBD1. The CDR3 spans 16 residues. Germline V gene sequence: CDR1 SGHVS, CDR2 FQNEAQ. Trimming cost V 5 bases and J 5 bases; bases outside gene matches: 11. CDR3 in DNA: TGTGCCAGCAGCGGGCCGGGACAGGGGCCCCGTGAGACCCAGTACTTC. Translating gives CASSGPGQGPRETQYF.

This clone turned up a few times. The V call is TRBV20-1, the J call TRBJ1-1; unclear D gene. The germline V and J ends were trimmed by 5 bases and 6 bases, with 7 bases remaining between them. The CDR3 covers 10 residues. Germline lookup yields CDR1 DFQATT and CDR2 SNEGSKA (reference sequence). The CDR3 sequence: CSAVRAEAFF. CDR3 nucleotide sequence: TGCAGTGCTGTCCGTGCTGAAGCTTTCTTT.

This chain connects TRBV7-2 to TRBJ2-3; 11 bases agree with TRBD2. V trimming: 3 bases; J trimming: 4 bases; junction bases outside the gene matches: 3. CDR1 SGHTA and CDR2 FQGNSA come from the germline V gene. This CDR3 is 15 amino acids long. The CDR3 DNA reads TGTGCCAGCAGCTTTAGCGGGGGGGCCCCAGATACGCAGTATTTT. It codes for CASSFSGGAPDTQYF.

V usage is TRBV11-2 and J usage is TRBJ2-1; TRBD2 agrees at 10 bases. The V segment lost 3 bases and the J segment 3 bases; nucleotides outside the gene matches: 5. The CDR3 length is 16 residues. CDR1 is SGHAT and CDR2 is FQNNGV in the germline V gene. The CDR3 nucleotides are TGTGCCAGCAGCTTCATTAGCGGGGGGCTCTACAATGAGCAGTTCTTC. This sequence encodes CASSFISGGLYNEQFF. The variable domain in full, completed from reference TRBV11-2 and TRBJ2-1, reads EAGVAQSPRYKIIEKRQSVAFWCNPISGHATLYWYQQILGQGPKLLIQFQNNGVVDDSQLPKDRFSAERLKGVDSTLKIQPAKLEDSAVYLCASSFISGGLYNEQFFGPGTRLTVL.

This clone came up once. The rearrangement links TRBV10-3 to TRBJ2-3; 8 bases are a match to TRBD2. Germline-derived CDR1 and CDR2 are ENHRY and SYGVKD. J lost 0 bases, V lost 8 bases, and 13 bases had no gene match. The CDR3 runs to 17 residues. The CDR3 bases are TGTGCCATCCAGGAGCGCGGGGGGCGTCTCAGCACAGATACGCAGTATTTT. Protein sequence: CAIQERGGRLSTDTQYF.

The chain is built from TRBV7-2 and TRBJ1-3, with D possibly matching TRBD1 (5 bases). The germline gives CDR1 SGHTA, CDR2 FQGNSA. The germline V and J ends were trimmed by 6 bases and 3 bases, with 12 bases remaining between them. The CDR3 length is 14 residues. CDR3 nucleotide sequence: TGTGCCAGCAGGGATCAGGGACTTGGAAACACCATATATTTT. Translating it yields CASRDQGLGNTIYF.

This clone came up once. The gene calls are TRBV7-3 and TRBJ1-2; D gene uncertain. Between the trimmed V and J ends, which lost 1 base and 1 base, there was a span of 10 bases. This CDR3 is 15 amino acids long. The germline V gene has CDR1 SGHTA and CDR2 FQGTGA. The CDR3 DNA reads TGTGCCAGCAGCTTAATGGGAGGCCTTAACTATGGCTACACCTTC. Protein product: CASSLMGGLNYGYTF.

V is TRBV5-4 and J is TRBJ2-4, with D uncertain. The CDR3 is 14 amino acids. CDR1 and CDR2 (germline): SGHNT, YYREEE (reference sequence). V was pared by 2 bases and J by 3 bases, with 9 bases between. CDR3 loop: CASSLGGNKNIQYF. The CDR3, as DNA: TGTGCCAGCAGCTTAGGCGGAAACAAAAACATTCAGTACTTC.

The CDR3 DNA is TGCGCCAGCAGCTTGGGTATCCGAGACAGTGAAGCTTTCTTT. It is translated as CASSLGIRDSEAFF. The rearrangement links TRBV5-1 to TRBJ1-1; a possible D gene is TRBD1 (5 bases). This CDR3 contains 14 residues. Per the germline V gene, CDR1 is SGHRS and CDR2 is YFSETQ. V was shortened by 0 bases and J by 7 bases, with 13 bases between the two germline ends.

The V gene is TRBV6-5, the J gene TRBJ1-4; 7 bases fit TRBD1. The V gene's germline CDR1 is MNHEY and CDR2 SVGAGI. V was pared by 6 bases and J by 7 bases, with 8 bases of the junction left unmatched. The CDR3 length is 14 residues. CDR3 coding DNA: TGTGCCAGCAGCCCGGGGACAGCACCTGAAAAACTGTTTTTT. Translation gives CASSPGTAPEKLFF.

This rearrangement joins TRBV2 to TRBJ1-2; 8 positions agree with TRBD1. CDR1 is SNHLY and CDR2 is FYNNEI in the germline V gene. The CDR3 runs 14 residues. J was trimmed by 2 bases and V by 4 bases; bases with no gene match: 3. CDR3 nucleotide sequence: TGTGCCAGCAGTGTAACAGGGGGGAACTATGGCTACACCTTC. Its protein product is CASSVTGGNYGYTF.